These T cell receptor beta chains were read from a single sample in a study of CD8+ T cells in alopecia areata. Using immunoSEQ multiplex PCR, the repertoire was profiled, and TCRdb retains in-frame clones only, with some absent. The sample yields hundreds of thousands of clones, more than 30% seen once. The sequenced sample was CD4+ T cells sorted from blood, obtained at approximately week 34, from a patient treated with tofacitinib. The receptors originated from a human donor with alopecia areata. Each CDR3 is given with its conserved first and last residue. The D gene is left open where the match is weak. Expanded clones are given a class, and other clones once, few, many or no size at all.

J: TRBJ2-3
D: NA
size: once
V: TRBV6-1
DNA: TGTGCCAGCAAGGGGAGGGGGACAAGCACAGATACGCAGTATTTT
CDR3: CASKGRGTSTDTQYF

J: TRBJ1-2
D: NA
size: NA
V: TRBV30
DNA: TGTGCCTGGAGTGTCGGTTACTATGGCTACACCTTC
CDR3: CAWSVGYYGYTF

J: TRBJ2-7
D: NA
size: few
V: TRBV30
DNA: TGTGCCCACGGGAGCTCCCATTCGCAAAGCTACGAGCAGTACTTC
CDR3: CAHGSSHSQSYEQYF

J: TRBJ1-3
D: NA
size: NA
V: TRBV2
DNA: TGTGCCAGCAGTGAAAAGCGGGTCTCTGGAAACACCATATATTTT
CDR3: CASSEKRVSGNTIYF

J: TRBJ1-5
D: NA
size: NA
V: TRBV6-1
DNA: TGTGCCAGCAGTGTTCAGGGAAGTAGCAATCAGCCCCAGCATTTT
CDR3: CASSVQGSSNQPQHF

J: TRBJ1-1
D: NA
size: few
V: TRBV10-3
DNA: TGTGCCATCAGTGAGTCGCGGGGGGACACTGAAGCTTTCTTT
CDR3: CAISESRGDTEAFF

J: TRBJ1-2
D: NA
size: NA
V: TRBV5-6
DNA: TGTGCCAGCAGCCCACTCCATACGGGAAACTATGGCTACACCTTC
CDR3: CASSPLHTGNYGYTF

J: TRBJ2-3
D: TRBD2
size: many
V: TRBV25-1
DNA: TGTGCCAGCAGTCCCACACGGGGGGGAGGAGATACGCAGTATTTT
CDR3: CASSPTRGGGDTQYF

J: TRBJ2-3
D: TRBD2
size: few
V: TRBV29-1
DNA: TGCAGCGTTGCTTGGCGGGAGGGAGGGCCGGATACGCAGTATTTT
CDR3: CSVAWREGGPDTQYF

J: TRBJ2-4
D: NA
size: NA
V: TRBV6-6
DNA: TGTGCCAGCAGTTACTCGACCCCGCCAGGGGACATTCAGTACTTC
CDR3: CASSYSTPPGDIQYF

J: TRBJ1-2
D: NA
size: NA
V: TRBV5-6
DNA: TGTGCCAGCAGCTTAACTATATCTACCCATGGCTACACCTTC
CDR3: CASSLTISTHGYTF

J: TRBJ1-2
D: NA
size: NA
V: TRBV27
DNA: TGTGCCAGCAGTTTTCGACGGAATAACTATGGCTACACCTTC
CDR3: CASSFRRNNYGYTF

J: TRBJ2-1
D: NA
size: few
V: TRBV29-1
DNA: TGCAGCGCTAGACAGCCGACCTACAATGAGCAGTTCTTC
CDR3: CSARQPTYNEQFF

J: TRBJ2-2
D: TRBD1
size: NA
V: TRBV5-1
DNA: TGCGCCAGCAGCTTGACTCCGGGACAGGGGGACGGGGAGCTGTTTTTT
CDR3: CASSLTPGQGDGELFF

J: TRBJ2-3
D: TRBD1
size: NA
V: TRBV7-8
DNA: TGTGCCAGCAGCACCCCCACCCGGGACAGGAATACAGATACGCAGTATTTT
CDR3: CASSTPTRDRNTDTQYF

J: TRBJ1-1
D: NA
size: NA
V: TRBV9
DNA: TGTGCCAGCAGCGTAGTTCAGGGGTGGAGGAACACTGAAGCTTTCTTT
CDR3: CASSVVQGWRNTEAFF

J: TRBJ1-6
D: TRBD1
size: NA
V: TRBV18
DNA: TGTGCCAGCTCACCCGCCCCTGGGACAGTTCCTTGGTCACCCCTCCACTTT
CDR3: CASSPAPGTVPWSPLHF

J: TRBJ1-2
D: NA
size: NA
V: TRBV6-1
DNA: TGTGCCAGCAGCCCAGGACCTACTAACTATGGCTACACCTTC
CDR3: CASSPGPTNYGYTF

J: TRBJ1-2
D: NA
size: once
V: TRBV27
DNA: TGTGCCAGCAGTTTGACAGGAAAGCTTGACTATGGCTACACCTTC
CDR3: CASSLTGKLDYGYTF

J: TRBJ2-3
D: TRBD2
size: few
V: TRBV18
DNA: TGTGCCAGCTCACCCTTGCCCCGGACTAGCGGGGCTAGCACAGATACGCAGTATTTT
CDR3: CASSPLPRTSGASTDTQYF

J: TRBJ2-1
D: NA
size: few
V: TRBV7-2
DNA: TGTGCCAGCAGCTTATTGTGGGGGGCCGGGAATGAGCAGTTCTTC
CDR3: CASSLLWGAGNEQFF

J: TRBJ2-7
D: NA
size: many
V: TRBV4-1
DNA: TGCGCCAGCAGCACCCCCGGGGGCAAGGTAGGACACAACTCCTACGAGCAGTACTTC
CDR3: CASSTPGGKVGHNSYEQYF

J: TRBJ2-2
D: TRBD2
size: NA
V: TRBV30
DNA: TGTGCCTGGAGTCGACTAGCGGGGGTGTCCGGGGAGCTGTTTTTT
CDR3: CAWSRLAGVSGELFF

J: TRBJ2-7
D: NA
size: NA
V: TRBV28
DNA: TGTGCCAGCAGTTTAAGAACACCCTACGAGCAGTACTTC
CDR3: CASSLRTPYEQYF

J: TRBJ2-2
D: NA
size: few
V: TRBV6-5
DNA: TGTGCCAGCAGTTACGGTCCCCGAGGCACCGGGGAGCTGTTTTTT
CDR3: CASSYGPRGTGELFF

J: TRBJ2-1
D: NA
size: NA
V: TRBV30
DNA: TGTGCCCTGGAGGTGACTACCTCCCTTAATGAGCAGTTCTTC
CDR3: CALEVTTSLNEQFF

J: TRBJ1-2
D: NA
size: NA
V: TRBV19
DNA: TGTGCCAGTACCACGAGCTGGCAGGGAAACTATGGCTACACCTTC
CDR3: CASTTSWQGNYGYTF

J: TRBJ2-2
D: TRBD2
size: many
V: TRBV5-1
DNA: TGCGCCAGCAGCGGGGGACTAGCGGGACCCCAGGACACCGGGGAGCTGTTTTTT
CDR3: CASSGGLAGPQDTGELFF

J: TRBJ2-5
D: NA
size: NA
V: TRBV6-5
DNA: TGTGCCAGCAGTGCGTCGGGAGTCGCGGGGGAGACCCAGTACTTC
CDR3: CASSASGVAGETQYF

J: TRBJ1-1
D: NA
size: few
V: TRBV30
DNA: TGTGCCTGGAACACAGGGAGAGAAGCTTTCTTT
CDR3: CAWNTGREAFF

J: TRBJ2-7
D: TRBD1
size: once
V: TRBV4-1
DNA: TGCGCCAGCAGCCCTACACAGACAGGGGGGCCTTACTACGAGCAGTACTTC
CDR3: CASSPTQTGGPYYEQYF

J: TRBJ1-2
D: NA
size: NA
V: TRBV6-5
DNA: TGTGCCAGCACCTCTCGACAAGCAGGCTACACCTTC
CDR3: CASTSRQAGYTF

J: TRBJ2-3
D: NA
size: once
V: TRBV20-1
DNA: TGCAGTGCCCCCCAGGGAGATACGCAGTATTTT
CDR3: CSAPQGDTQYF

J: TRBJ2-5
D: TRBD2
size: NA
V: TRBV5-1
DNA: TGCGCCAGCAGCTTGAGGCAGGGAGGGAAAGAGACCCAGTACTTC
CDR3: CASSLRQGGKETQYF

J: TRBJ2-3
D: NA
size: few
V: TRBV30
DNA: TGTGCCTGGAAACGGGGACCCCTCACAGATACGCAGTATTTT
CDR3: CAWKRGPLTDTQYF